What follows are 7 T cell receptor beta chains derived from one specimen sequenced in a study of CD8 T cell repertoires and HIV-1 epitope variants. Produced via immunoSEQ multiplex PCR; TCRdb's table is partial and in-frame only. The repertoire includes approximately 6,500 clones, approximately 70% of them detected once, and less than 45% sits in the top ten. Their specific antigens are unknown. The specimen was cultured CD8+ T cells derived from PBMCs. All receptors derive from a male donor with HIV.

This rearrangement joins TRBV18 to TRBJ2-7, with TRBD1 identical over 7 bases. This CDR3 is 15 amino acids long. The J segment lost 4 bases and the V segment lost 2 bases, leaving 8 bases of the junction unmatched. Germline values: CDR1 KGHSH, CDR2 LQKENI. The DNA of the CDR3 is TGTGCCAGCTCACCATCTCAAGGGGGCCTTTACGAGCAGTACTTC. This translates into CASSPSQGGLYEQYF.

The J gene is TRBJ2-7, the V gene TRBV7-9; TRBD2 is a possible D gene (5 bases). The germline V gene encodes CDR1 SEHNR and CDR2 FQNEAQ (reference sequence). This CDR3 region has 13 residues. V lost 5 bases and J lost 3, with 11 bases in between. Here the CDR3 reads CASSPDGNYEQYF. CDR3 nucleotides: TGTGCCAGCAGCCCGGACGGGAACTACGAGCAGTACTTC.

This clone is categorized as large. The chain has TRBV7-9 and TRBJ2-7; D is possibly TRBD2 (6 bases). V was shortened by 2 bases and J by 6 bases, with 8 bases between the two germline ends. Germline V gives CDR1 SEHNR, CDR2 FQNEAQ (reference sequence). The length of the CDR3 is 12 residues. The CDR3 coding sequence is TGTGCCAGCAGCTTACGAGCGGGCGAGCAGTACTTC. Translating gives CASSLRAGEQYF. Full variable domain (outside the CDR3, taken from reference TRBV7-9 and TRBJ2-7): DTGVSQNPRHKITKRGQNVTFRCDPISEHNRLYWYRQTLGQGPEFLTYFQNEAQLEKSRLLSDRFSAERPKGSFSTLEIQRTEQGDSAMYLCASSLRAGEQYFGPGTRLTVT.

V and J are TRBV2 and TRBJ2-7; 10 nucleotides agree with TRBD2. The trim removed 1 base at V and 0 bases at J, leaving 6 bases unmatched. The germline V gene has CDR1 SNHLY and CDR2 FYNNEI. CDR3 length: 17 amino acids. The CDR3 region has the DNA TGTGCCAGCAGTGAAGGGCTAGCGGGGGCCGACTCCTACGAGCAGTACTTC. Translated: CASSEGLAGADSYEQYF.

The chain carries TRBV11-2 and TRBJ2-7; 7 bases are shared with TRBD2. V shed 3 bases, J shed 2 bases, and the junction held 13 bases outside the gene matches. This CDR3 is 17 amino acids long. Germline-derived CDR1 and CDR2 are SGHAT and FQNNGV. CDR3: CASSFGGGRENPYEQYF. In DNA, the CDR3 is TGTGCCAGCAGCTTCGGTGGCGGGCGGGAGAATCCCTACGAGCAGTACTTC.

The CDR3 DNA reads as TGTGCCAGCAGCATGGGGGCGGGCTCCTACGAGCAGTACTTC. Translating gives CASSMGAGSYEQYF. The rearrangement uses TRBV5-4 and TRBJ2-7, with D maybe TRBD1 (6 bases). The CDR3 is 14 amino acids. In germline, CDR1 is SGHNT, CDR2 YYREEE (reference sequence). V lost 4 bases and J lost 0, with 11 bases in between.

The chain carries TRBV28 and TRBJ1-1; 7 bases match TRBD1. V was pared by 6 bases and J by 5 bases, with 12 bases of the junction left unmatched. This CDR3 is built from 15 residues. Germline CDR1 is MDHEN and CDR2 is SYDVKM. The CDR3 DNA is TGTGCCAGCAGGCCCTCACAGGGGCGGGGGACTGAAGCTTTCTTT. This sequence encodes CASRPSQGRGTEAFF.